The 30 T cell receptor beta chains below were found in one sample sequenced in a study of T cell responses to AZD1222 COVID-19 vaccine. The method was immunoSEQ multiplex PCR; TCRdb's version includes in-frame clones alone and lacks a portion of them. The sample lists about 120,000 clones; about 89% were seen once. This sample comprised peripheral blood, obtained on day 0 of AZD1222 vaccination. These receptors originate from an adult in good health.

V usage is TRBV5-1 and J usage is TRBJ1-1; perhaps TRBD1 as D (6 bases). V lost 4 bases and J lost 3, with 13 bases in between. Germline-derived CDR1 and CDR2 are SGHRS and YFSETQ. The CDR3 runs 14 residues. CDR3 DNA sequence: TGCGCCAGCAGCCCAGGGGACTTACACACTGAAGCTTTCTTT. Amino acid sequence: CASSPGDLHTEAFF. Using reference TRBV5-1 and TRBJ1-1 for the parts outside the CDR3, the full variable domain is KAGVTQTPRYLIKTRGQQVTLSCSPISGHRSVSWYQQTPGQGLQFLFEYFSETQRNKGNFPGRFSGRQFSNSRSEMNVSTLELGDSALYLCASSPGDLHTEAFFGQGTRLTVV.

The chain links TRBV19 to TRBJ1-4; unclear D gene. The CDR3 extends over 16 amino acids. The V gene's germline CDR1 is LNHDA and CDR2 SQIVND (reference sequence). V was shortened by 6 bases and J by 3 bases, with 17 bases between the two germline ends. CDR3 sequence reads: CASSPTGISANEKLFF. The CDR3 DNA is TGTGCCAGTAGCCCGACGGGAATTTCGGCTAATGAAAAACTGTTTTTT.

In DNA form, the CDR3 reads TGTGCCAGCAGTTACGCGGCGGATACGCAGTATTTT. The encoded protein is CASSYAADTQYF. V usage is TRBV6-6 and J usage is TRBJ2-3; D unresolved. The V end lost 2 bases, the J end lost 6 bases, and 6 bases lay between the germline ends. CDR3 length equals 12 residues. Germline V lookup: CDR1 MNHNY, CDR2 SVGAGI (reference sequence).

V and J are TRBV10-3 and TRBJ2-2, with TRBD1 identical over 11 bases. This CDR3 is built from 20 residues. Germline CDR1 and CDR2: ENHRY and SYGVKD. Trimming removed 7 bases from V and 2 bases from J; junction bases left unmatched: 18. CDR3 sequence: CAIKWDGQGATGSNTGELFF. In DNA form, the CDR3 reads TGTGCCATCAAGTGGGATGGACAGGGGGCCACCGGGAGCAACACCGGGGAGCTGTTTTTT.

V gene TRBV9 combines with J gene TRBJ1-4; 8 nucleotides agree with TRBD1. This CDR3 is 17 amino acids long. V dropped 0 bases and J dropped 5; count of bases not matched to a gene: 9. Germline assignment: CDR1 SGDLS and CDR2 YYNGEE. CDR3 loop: CASSVALGQGTNEKLFF. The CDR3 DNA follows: TGTGCCAGCAGCGTAGCTTTAGGACAGGGAACCAATGAAAAACTGTTTTTT.

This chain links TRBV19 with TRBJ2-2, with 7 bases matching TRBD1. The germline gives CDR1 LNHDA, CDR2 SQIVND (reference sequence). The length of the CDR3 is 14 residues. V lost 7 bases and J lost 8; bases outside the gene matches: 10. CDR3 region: CASTPGQFGGELFF. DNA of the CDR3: TGTGCCAGTACCCCGGGACAGTTTGGTGGGGAGCTGTTTTTT.

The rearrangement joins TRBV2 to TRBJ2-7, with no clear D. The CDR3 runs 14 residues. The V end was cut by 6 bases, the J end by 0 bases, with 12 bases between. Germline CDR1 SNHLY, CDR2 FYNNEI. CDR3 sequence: CASSFPGSSYEQYF. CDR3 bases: TGTGCCAGCAGCTTCCCAGGCAGCTCCTACGAGCAGTACTTC. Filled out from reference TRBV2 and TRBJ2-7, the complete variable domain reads EPEVTQTPSHQVTQMGQEVILRCVPISNHLYFYWYRQILGQKVEFLVSFYNNEISEKSEIFDDQFSVERPDGSNFTLKIRSTKLEDSAMYFCASSFPGSSYEQYFGPGTRLTVT.

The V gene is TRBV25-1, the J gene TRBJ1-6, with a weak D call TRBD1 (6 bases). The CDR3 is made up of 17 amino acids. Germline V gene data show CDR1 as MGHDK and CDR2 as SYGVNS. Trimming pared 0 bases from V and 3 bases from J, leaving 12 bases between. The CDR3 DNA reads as TGTGCCAGCAGTGAATATCAGGGGTGGAACTATAATTCACCCCTCCACTTT. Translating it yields CASSEYQGWNYNSPLHF. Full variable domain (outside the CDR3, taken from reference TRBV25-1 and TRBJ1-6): EADIYQTPRYLVIGTGKKITLECSQTMGHDKMYWYQQDPGMELHLIHYSYGVNSTEKGDLSSESTVSRIRTEHFPLTLESARPSHTSQYLCASSEYQGWNYNSPLHFGNGTRLTVT.

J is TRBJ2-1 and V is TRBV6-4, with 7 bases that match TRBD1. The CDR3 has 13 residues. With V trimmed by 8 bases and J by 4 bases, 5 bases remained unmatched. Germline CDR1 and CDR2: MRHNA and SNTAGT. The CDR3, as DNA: TGTGCCAGCCGTGGGGGACAGTACAATGAGCAGTTCTTC. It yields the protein CASRGGQYNEQFF.

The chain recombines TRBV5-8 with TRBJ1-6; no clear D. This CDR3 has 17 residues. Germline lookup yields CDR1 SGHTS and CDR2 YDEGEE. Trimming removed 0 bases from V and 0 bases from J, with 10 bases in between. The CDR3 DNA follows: TGTGCCAGCAGCTTGGGGCAATTAAGCTCCTATAATTCACCCCTCCACTTT. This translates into CASSLGQLSSYNSPLHF.

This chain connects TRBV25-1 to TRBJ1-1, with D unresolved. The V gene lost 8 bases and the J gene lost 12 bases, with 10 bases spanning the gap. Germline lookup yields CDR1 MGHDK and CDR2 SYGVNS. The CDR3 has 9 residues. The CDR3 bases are TGTGCCAGCGCCGTGTCTCCTTTCTTT. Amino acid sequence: CASAVSPFF.

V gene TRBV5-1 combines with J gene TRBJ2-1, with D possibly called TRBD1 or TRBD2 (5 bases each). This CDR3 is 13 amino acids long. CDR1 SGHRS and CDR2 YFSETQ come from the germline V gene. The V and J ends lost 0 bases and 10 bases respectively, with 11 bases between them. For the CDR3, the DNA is TGCGCCAGCAGCTTGGTTGAGGGGCACGAGCAGTTCTTC. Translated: CASSLVEGHEQFF.

CDR3 nucleotide sequence: TGTGCCAGCAGTCGCAGTACTAGCGAGCAGTACTTC. Encoded protein: CASSRSTSEQYF. This chain joins TRBV28 and TRBJ2-7; D is possibly TRBD2 (5 bases). Per germline, CDR1 MDHEN and CDR2 SYDVKM. V was pared by 5 bases and J by 6 bases, with 11 bases between. The CDR3 covers 12 residues.

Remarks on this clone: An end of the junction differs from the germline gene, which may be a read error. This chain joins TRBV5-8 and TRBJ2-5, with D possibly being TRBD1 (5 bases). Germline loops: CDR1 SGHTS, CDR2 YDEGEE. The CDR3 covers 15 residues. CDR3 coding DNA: TGTGCCAGCACCTTGACCCATACAGGTCAAGAGACCCAGTACTTC. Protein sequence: CASTLTHTGQETQYF.

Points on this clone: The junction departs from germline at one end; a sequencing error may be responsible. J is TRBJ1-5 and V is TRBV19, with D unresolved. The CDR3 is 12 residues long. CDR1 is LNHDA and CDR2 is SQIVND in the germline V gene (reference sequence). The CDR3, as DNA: TGTGCCAGTAGTTTTAGCAACCAGCCCCAGCATTTT. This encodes CASSFSNQPQHF.

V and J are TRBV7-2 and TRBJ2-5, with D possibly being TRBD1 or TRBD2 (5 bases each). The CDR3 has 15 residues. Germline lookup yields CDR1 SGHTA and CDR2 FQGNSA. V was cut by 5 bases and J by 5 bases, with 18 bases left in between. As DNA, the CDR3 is TGTGCCAGCAGCCAGACGAGGGGCGTCGGCGAGACCCAGTACTTC. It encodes CASSQTRGVGETQYF.

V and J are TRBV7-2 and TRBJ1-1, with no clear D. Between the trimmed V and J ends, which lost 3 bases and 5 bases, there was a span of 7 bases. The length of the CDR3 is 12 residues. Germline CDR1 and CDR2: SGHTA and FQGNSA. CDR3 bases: TGTGCCAGCAGCTTCGGGAGAACTGAAGCTTTCTTT. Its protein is CASSFGRTEAFF.

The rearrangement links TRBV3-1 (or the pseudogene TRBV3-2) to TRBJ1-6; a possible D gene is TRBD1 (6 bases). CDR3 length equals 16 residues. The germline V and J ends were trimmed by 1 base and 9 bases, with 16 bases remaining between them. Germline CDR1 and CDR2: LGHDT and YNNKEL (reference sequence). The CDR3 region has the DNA TGTGCCAGCAGCCAAGCCGGGTTGGGGGCGCGTTCACCCCTCCACTTT. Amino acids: CASSQAGLGARSPLHF.

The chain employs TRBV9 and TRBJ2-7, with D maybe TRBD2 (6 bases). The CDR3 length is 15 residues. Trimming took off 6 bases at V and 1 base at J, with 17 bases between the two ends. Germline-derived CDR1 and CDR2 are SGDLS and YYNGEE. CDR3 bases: TGTGCCAGCACAGTCCGGGGAGGCAGATCCTACGAGCAGTACTTC. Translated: CASTVRGGRSYEQYF.

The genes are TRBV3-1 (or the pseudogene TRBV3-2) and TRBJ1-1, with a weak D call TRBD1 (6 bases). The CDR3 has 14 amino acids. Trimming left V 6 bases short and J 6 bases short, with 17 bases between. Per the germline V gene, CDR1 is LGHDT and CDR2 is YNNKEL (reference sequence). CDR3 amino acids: CASSQNPDRPEAFF. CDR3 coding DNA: TGTGCCAGCAGTCAAAATCCTGACAGGCCTGAAGCTTTCTTT.

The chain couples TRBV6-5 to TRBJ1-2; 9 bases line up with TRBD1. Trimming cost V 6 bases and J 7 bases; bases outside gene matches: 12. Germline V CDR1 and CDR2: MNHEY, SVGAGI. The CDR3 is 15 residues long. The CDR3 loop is CASRRGRDRVSGYTF. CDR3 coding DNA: TGTGCCAGCAGGCGGGGGCGGGACAGGGTCAGTGGCTACACCTTC.

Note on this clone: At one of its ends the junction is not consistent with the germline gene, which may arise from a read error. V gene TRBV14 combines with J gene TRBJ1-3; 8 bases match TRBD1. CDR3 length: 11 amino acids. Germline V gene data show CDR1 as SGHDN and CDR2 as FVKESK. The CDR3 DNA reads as TGTGCCAGCAGCCAAGCAGGGGGCTTGGGGTTT. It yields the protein CASSQAGGLGF.

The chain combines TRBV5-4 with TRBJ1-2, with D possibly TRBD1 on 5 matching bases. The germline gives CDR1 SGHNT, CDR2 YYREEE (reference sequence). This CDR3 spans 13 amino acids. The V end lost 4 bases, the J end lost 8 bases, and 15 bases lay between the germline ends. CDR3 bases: TGTGCCAGCAGCCGGGGGGAGGAGGGAGGCTACACCTTC. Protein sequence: CASSRGEEGGYTF. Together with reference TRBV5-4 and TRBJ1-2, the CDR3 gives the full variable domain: ETGVTQSPTHLIKTRGQQVTLRCSSQSGHNTVSWYQQALGQGPQFIFQYYREEENGRGNFPPRFSGLQFPNYSSELNVNALELDDSALYLCASSRGEEGGYTFGSGTRLTVV.

CDR3 protein: CASSVGAGIVMNTEAFF. Here the CDR3 DNA reads TGTGCCAGCAGCGTAGGGGCGGGAATTGTCATGAACACTGAAGCTTTCTTT. The chain recombines TRBV9 with TRBJ1-1, with D hard to call. Between the trimmed V and J ends, which lost 0 bases and 0 bases, there was a span of 15 bases. The germline CDR1 and CDR2 sequences are SGDLS and YYNGEE. CDR3 length: 17 amino acids.

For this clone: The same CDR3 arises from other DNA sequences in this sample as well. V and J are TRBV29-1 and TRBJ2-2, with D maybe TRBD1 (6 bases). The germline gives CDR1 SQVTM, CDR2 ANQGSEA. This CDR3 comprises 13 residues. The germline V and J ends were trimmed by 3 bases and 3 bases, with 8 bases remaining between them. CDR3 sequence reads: CSVERGYTGELFF. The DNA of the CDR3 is TGCAGCGTTGAGAGGGGGTACACCGGGGAGCTGTTTTTT.

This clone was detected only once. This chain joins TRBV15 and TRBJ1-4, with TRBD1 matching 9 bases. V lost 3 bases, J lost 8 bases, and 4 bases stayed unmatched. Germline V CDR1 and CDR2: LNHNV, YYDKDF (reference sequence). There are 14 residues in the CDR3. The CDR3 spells CATSRGQGGEKLFF. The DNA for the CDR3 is TGTGCCACCAGCAGGGGACAGGGAGGGGAAAAACTGTTTTTT.

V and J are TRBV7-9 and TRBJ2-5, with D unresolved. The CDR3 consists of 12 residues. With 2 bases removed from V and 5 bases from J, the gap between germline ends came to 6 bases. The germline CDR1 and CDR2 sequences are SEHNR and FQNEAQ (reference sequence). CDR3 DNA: TGTGCCAGCAGCTTAAACTTTGAGACCCAGTACTTC. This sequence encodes CASSLNFETQYF.

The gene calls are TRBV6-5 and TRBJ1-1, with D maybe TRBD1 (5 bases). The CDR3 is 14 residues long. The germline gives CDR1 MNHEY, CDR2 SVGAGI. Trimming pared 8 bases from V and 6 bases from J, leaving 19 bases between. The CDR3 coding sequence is TGTGCCAGCGGGATTGGTGGGGCAAGCCCTGAAGCTTTCTTT. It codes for CASGIGGASPEAFF.

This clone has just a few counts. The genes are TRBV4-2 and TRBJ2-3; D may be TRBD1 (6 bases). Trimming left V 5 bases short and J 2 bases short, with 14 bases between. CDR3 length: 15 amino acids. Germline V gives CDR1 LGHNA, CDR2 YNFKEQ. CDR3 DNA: TGTGCCAGCAGCGACAGGACGGAGATCACAGATACGCAGTATTTT. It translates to CASSDRTEITDTQYF.

CDR3 in amino acids: CASSRGRVTEAFF. The CDR3 DNA follows: TGTGCCAGCAGCAGGGGGCGCGTAACTGAAGCTTTCTTT. The V call is TRBV6-5, the J call TRBJ1-1; 8 bases are shared with TRBD1. From germline, CDR1 is MNHEY and CDR2 SVGAGI. After removal of 6 bases from V and 5 bases from J, the junction contained 5 bases not matched to a gene. This CDR3 comprises 13 residues.